This T cell receptor (beta chain) was documented in a study of blood T cell repertoires in COVID-19. Across the whole study: Specimens from acute and convalescent COVID-19 originated in the United States, Italy and Spain.

The CDR3 loop spans 13 amino acids. CDR1 MNHEY and CDR2 SVGAGI come from the germline V gene. V lost 6 bases and J 0 bases, leaving 9 bases between the germline ends. Original methodology: The authors estimated nucleated cell counts from reference gene primer amplification. Sequencing was performed with immunoSEQ multiplex PCR; in TCRdb, only in-frame clones are kept and a portion is missing. V, J and clone size are taken as reported in that table, and D and trimming were inferred from the DNA itself. The sample lists 95,000 to 150,000 clones; about two thirds were seen once. The clonotype originates from a human donor with acute or convalescent COVID-19. The donor label of this sample is uncertain. Sequenced sample: peripheral blood. The V call is TRBV6-5, the J call TRBJ2-7; possible D gene TRBD2, 6 bases. CDR3 loop: CASRGTYSYEQYV. The CDR3, as DNA: TGTGCCAGCAGGGGGACTTACTCCTACGAGCAGTACGTC.